This T cell receptor (beta chain) was documented in a study of cytomegalovirus exposure and HLA in healthy donors. Overall study context: The roughly 660 first-cohort repertoires shared a platform with the roughly 110 validation repertoires, as reported in a later analysis.

Points on this clone: Its antigen is still unknown.

Study results and caveats: A few chains tied to CMV proved CMV antigen-specific in vitro. Subsequent analysis revealed that first-cohort TCR clusters tended to co-occur in the 120 validation repertoires.

Sequencing used immunoSEQ multiplex PCR; TCRdb keeps in-frame clones, though not all of them. The profile shows 300,000 to 400,000 clones, roughly 87% of them singletons. The CDR3 runs 17 residues. CDR1 and CDR2 from the germline V gene are MGHRA and YSYEKL. Germline trimming cut 4 bases from V and 3 bases from J; bases unmatched to any gene: 13. This receptor was identified in a man aged 30 to 39 in good health and CMV-seronegative. The V and J genes are TRBV4-1 and TRBJ2-7, with 9 bases that match TRBD1. Sequencing was carried out using PBMCs. The CDR3 loop is CASSPSFPGQGHYEQYF. CDR3 DNA sequence: TGCGCCAGCAGCCCTTCGTTTCCGGGACAGGGCCACTACGAGCAGTACTTC.